These T cell receptor beta chains were read from a single sample in a study of OX40 agonist ivuxolimab in advanced cancers. Produced via immunoSEQ multiplex PCR; TCRdb's table is partial and in-frame only. The sample has approximately 90,000 clones, around 90% seen once. Specimen: CD4+ or CD8+ T cells sorted from blood, collected in a trial of the OX40 agonist ivuxolimab. Every receptor here comes from an adult with an advanced solid tumor such as melanoma, head and neck, liver or kidney cancer. CDR3s include the opening cysteine and the closing phenylalanine or tryptophan. A D gene is named only where the DNA matches it firmly. Size tells how often a clone was seen (once, few, many) or the class of an expanded clone, and some rows leave it out.

V	size	D	length	J	CDR3	DNA
TRBV11-3	.	.	14	TRBJ2-1	CASSNRDSRNEQFF	TGTGCCAGCAGTAACCGGGACTCACGCAATGAGCAGTTCTTC
TRBV27	.	.	14	TRBJ2-3	CASSSNPRTDTQYF	TGTGCCAGCAGCTCCAACCCTAGGACAGATACGCAGTATTTT
TRBV5-1	.	.	13	TRBJ2-5	CASSSGLEETQYF	TGCGCCAGCAGCTCCGGACTGGAAGAGACCCAGTACTTC
TRBV20-1	.	.	11	TRBJ1-1	CSARGPQGAFF	TGCAGTGCTAGAGGGCCCCAAGGGGCTTTCTTT
TRBV18	once	.	16	TRBJ2-4	CASSPGLAVGKNIQYF	TGTGCCAGCTCACCCGGCTTAGCGGTGGGCAAAAACATTCAGTACTTC
TRBV19	.	.	17	TRBJ1-1	CASSIYPLGGRVTEAFF	TGTGCCAGTAGTATATACCCCTTGGGCGGGAGGGTAACTGAAGCTTTCTTT
TRBV6-6	once	TRBD1	13	TRBJ1-4	CASRSGQFEKLFF	TGTGCCAGCAGATCGGGACAGTTTGAAAAACTGTTTTTT
TRBV2	.	.	12	TRBJ2-2	CACRGADGELFF	TGTGCCTGCCGGGGGGCCGACGGGGAGCTGTTTTTT
TRBV28	.	.	15	TRBJ2-7	CASSSTLGQNYEQYF	TGTGCCAGCAGTTCGACCCTCGGACAGAACTACGAGCAGTACTTC
TRBV5-1	.	.	14	TRBJ2-5	CASSLAGTEETQYF	TGCGCCAGCAGCTTGGCCGGGACTGAAGAGACCCAGTACTTC
TRBV5-6	.	TRBD1	16	TRBJ2-4	CASSYPGQGVRDIQYF	TGTGCCAGCAGCTATCCGGGACAGGGGGTTAGAGACATTCAGTACTTC
TRBV6-5	.	.	15	TRBJ1-3	CASSQLVGAGNTIYF	TGTGCCAGCAGCCAGCTAGTAGGGGCTGGAAACACCATATATTTT
TRBV28	.	.	14	TRBJ2-7	CASSLDGFVYEQYF	TGTGCCAGCAGTCTGGACGGGTTCGTTTACGAGCAGTACTTC
TRBV5-1	.	TRBD1	15	TRBJ1-2	CASSPGQGGAYGYTF	TGCGCCAGCAGCCCTGGACAGGGGGGAGCCTATGGCTACACCTTC
TRBV10-3	.	TRBD2	14	TRBJ2-1	CAISGGLAGNEQFF	TGTGCCATCAGTGGGGGACTAGCGGGCAATGAGCAGTTCTTC
TRBV5-5	.	.	12	TRBJ2-7	CASSFGAGEQYF	TGTGCCAGCAGCTTTGGAGCTGGCGAGCAGTACTTC
TRBV7-9	.	.	13	TRBJ2-3	CASSPGGTDTQYF	TGTGCCAGCAGCCCAGGGGGCACAGATACGCAGTATTTT
TRBV7-9	.	TRBD1	13	TRBJ1-1	CASSLPDRAEAFF	TGTGCCAGCAGCTTGCCTGACAGGGCTGAAGCTTTCTTT
TRBV19	.	.	16	TRBJ2-4	CASSIGTRLAKNIQYF	TGTGCCAGTAGTATAGGTACAAGATTAGCCAAAAACATTCAGTACTTC
TRBV4-1	.	.	15	TRBJ1-2	CASSPMSHTNYGYTF	TGCGCCAGCAGCCCCATGTCCCATACTAACTATGGCTACACCTTC
TRBV7-6	.	TRBD2	16	TRBJ2-5	CASSLEPGLVDETQYF	TGTGCCAGCAGCTTAGAACCAGGACTAGTGGATGAGACCCAGTACTTC
TRBV11-1	.	.	15	TRBJ2-3	CASSPGRLEEDTQYF	TGTGCCAGCAGCCCAGGACGCCTTGAGGAGGATACGCAGTATTTT
TRBV11-3	.	.	12	TRBJ1-1	CASSLDDPEAFF	TGTGCCAGCAGCTTAGACGACCCAGAAGCTTTCTTT
TRBV27	.	.	15	TRBJ2-7	CASSLSHRGSYEQYF	TGTGCCAGCAGTTTATCGCATAGGGGGTCGTACGAGCAGTACTTC
TRBV30	.	.	17	TRBJ2-6	CAWSVQGLYSGANVLTF	TGTGCCTGGAGTGTACAGGGATTGTACTCTGGGGCCAACGTCCTGACTTTC
TRBV30	.	.	13	TRBJ1-1	CAWREGLNTEAFF	TGTGCCTGGAGGGAGGGGCTGAACACTGAAGCTTTCTTT
TRBV28	.	.	15	TRBJ2-7	CASLRGTNPPYEQYF	TGTGCCAGCCTCCGGGGCACAAATCCCCCCTACGAGCAGTACTTC
TRBV7-8	.	.	10	TRBJ2-6	CASSRNVLTF	TGTGCCAGCAGCCGCAACGTCCTGACTTTC
TRBV7-9	.	.	14	TRBJ2-7	CASSLGDIIYGQYF	TGTGCCAGCAGCTTAGGGGACATAATATACGGGCAGTACTTC
TRBV2	.	.	14	TRBJ2-7	CASSEGTASYEQYF	TGTGCCAGCAGTGAAGGGACAGCCTCCTACGAGCAGTACTTC
TRBV6-6	.	.	13	TRBJ2-7	CASRPGQKAEQYF	TGTGCCAGCAGGCCAGGACAGAAGGCCGAGCAGTACTTC
TRBV5-5	.	.	13	TRBJ2-7	CASSSDRRGEQYF	TGTGCCAGCAGCTCCGACAGGCGGGGGGAGCAGTACTTC
TRBV6-6	.	.	15	TRBJ1-1	CASSYSHRVDTEAFF	TGTGCCAGCAGTTACTCACACAGGGTTGACACTGAAGCTTTCTTT
TRBV15	once	.	15	TRBJ2-5	CATSRLLATQETQYF	TGTGCCACCAGCAGACTTCTTGCTACCCAAGAGACCCAGTACTTC
TRBV7-9	.	.	15	TRBJ1-4	CASSLAGGYAEKLFF	TGTGCCAGCAGTCTCGCGGGGGGCTATGCTGAAAAACTGTTTTTT
TRBV21-1	.	.	18	TRBJ2-3	CASSKGGTSGRYADTQYF	TGTGCCAGCAGCAAGGGAGGGACTAGCGGGAGGTACGCAGATACGCAGTATTTT
TRBV5-4	.	TRBD1	15	TRBJ2-1	CASSRGQGSYNEQFF	TGTGCCAGCAGTCGTGGACAGGGGTCCTACAATGAGCAGTTCTTC